This passage covers 9 T cell receptor beta chains from one sample sequenced in a study of blood T cell repertoires in COVID-19 (dated by TCRdb to 2019 to 2021). Libraries came from the immunoSEQ multiplex PCR assay. The clones in this table, taken by TCRdb from immuneACCESS, are in-frame only. Not every clone is retained; where verified, under half of the shortfall comes from an unresolved V gene, and the cause of the rest is unknown. The sample data list about 150,000 clones, and around 80% of these were observed just once. The ten largest clonotypes hold around 7.9% of the sample. Sequenced input: PBMCs or T cells enriched from blood (not recorded which). The receptor set was obtained from a man aged 50-59 years who had recovered from COVID-19.

The chain links TRBV15 to TRBJ1-2; D not certain. From germline, CDR1 is LNHNV and CDR2 YYDKDF (reference sequence). Trimming left V 0 bases short and J 2 bases short, with 7 bases between. This CDR3 has 14 amino acids. The CDR3 loop is CATSRDQQNYGYTF. CDR3 DNA sequence: TGTGCCACCAGCAGAGATCAACAGAACTATGGCTACACCTTC.

The V and J genes are TRBV7-2 and TRBJ2-3; 8 bases are shared with TRBD1. The CDR3 is 15 residues long. V was pared by 4 bases and J by 2 bases, with 5 bases of the junction left unmatched. The V gene's germline CDR1 is SGHTA and CDR2 FQGNSA. The chain's CDR3 is CASSSDRAHTDTQYF. As DNA, the CDR3 is TGTGCCAGCAGCTCGGACAGGGCCCACACAGATACGCAGTATTTT.

The V and J genes are TRBV14 and TRBJ2-5, with 12 bases aligning to TRBD1. This CDR3 contains 16 residues. The trim removed 1 base at V and 5 bases at J, leaving 5 bases unmatched. Looked up from germline, CDR1 is SGHDN and CDR2 is FVKESK. The CDR3 region has the DNA TGTGCCAGCAGCCAAGGGCTGGGACAGGGGGCTGAGACCCAGTACTTC. Encoded protein: CASSQGLGQGAETQYF.

Here the CDR3 reads CASSPRTGQANSPLHF. The CDR3 region has the DNA TGTGCCAGCAGTCCCCGGACAGGGCAGGCTAATTCACCCCTCCACTTT. The chain is built from TRBV27 and TRBJ1-6, with TRBD1 matching 8 bases. From germline, CDR1 is MNHEY and CDR2 SMNVEV (reference sequence). The CDR3 is 16 amino acids. V trimming: 5 bases; J trimming: 6 bases; junction bases outside the gene matches: 9.

The chain carries TRBV6-5 and TRBJ2-3; D remains ambiguous. Trimming took 2 bases from V and 0 from J, leaving 12 bases between them. This CDR3 has 16 residues. CDR1 is MNHEY and CDR2 is SVGAGI in the germline V gene. CDR3 protein: CASSYTRPSSTDTQYF. CDR3 in DNA: TGTGCCAGCAGTTACACACGTCCCAGTAGCACAGATACGCAGTATTTT.

V and J are TRBV18 and TRBJ2-1; 15 nucleotides match TRBD2. CDR1 KGHSH and CDR2 LQKENI come from the germline V gene. CDR3 size: 18 residues. The V segment lost 3 bases and the J segment 4 bases; nucleotides outside the gene matches: 7. The CDR3 loop reads CASSPRTSGGGLYNEQFF. CDR3 coding DNA: TGTGCCAGCTCACCCCGGACTAGCGGGGGGGGACTATACAATGAGCAGTTCTTC.

This clone was seen a single time. The CDR3 here is CASSYGGGRGTEAFF. The CDR3 region has the DNA TGTGCCAGCAGTTATGGGGGGGGGCGAGGTACTGAAGCTTTCTTT. The genes are TRBV6-5 and TRBJ1-1; TRBD1 is a possible D gene (6 bases). Between the trimmed V and J ends, which lost 3 bases and 5 bases, there was a span of 16 bases. CDR3 length: 15 amino acids. CDR1 and CDR2 (germline): MNHEY, SVGAGI.

The chain employs TRBV5-6 and TRBJ1-6; D gene unclear. V was clipped by 4 bases and J by 10 bases, with 18 bases between them. Germline V CDR1 and CDR2: SGHDT, YYEEEE. This CDR3 spans 15 amino acids. CDR3 residues: CASSPGMNGNSPLHF. CDR3 nucleotides: TGTGCCAGCAGCCCGGGGATGAATGGGAACTCACCCCTCCACTTT.

The genes are TRBV27 and TRBJ1-5; 7 nucleotides align to TRBD1. Germline loops: CDR1 MNHEY, CDR2 SMNVEV (reference sequence). The CDR3 loop spans 15 amino acids. The J segment lost 6 bases and the V segment lost 3 bases, leaving 8 bases of the junction unmatched. CDR3 DNA sequence: TGTGCCAGCAGTTTCAGACAGGGCGAAGGTCAGCCCCAGCATTTT. It encodes CASSFRQGEGQPQHF.